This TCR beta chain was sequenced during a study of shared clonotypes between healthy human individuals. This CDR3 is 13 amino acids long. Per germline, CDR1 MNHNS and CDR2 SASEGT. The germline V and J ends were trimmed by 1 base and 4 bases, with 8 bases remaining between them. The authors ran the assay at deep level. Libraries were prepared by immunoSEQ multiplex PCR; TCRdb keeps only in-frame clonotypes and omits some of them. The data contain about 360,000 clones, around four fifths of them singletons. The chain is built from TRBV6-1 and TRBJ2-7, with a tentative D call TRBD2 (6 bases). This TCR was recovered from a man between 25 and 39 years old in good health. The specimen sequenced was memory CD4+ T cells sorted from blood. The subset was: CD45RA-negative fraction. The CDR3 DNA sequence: TGTGCCAGCAGTGAAGTAGCGGTATACGAGCAGTACTTC. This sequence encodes CASSEVAVYEQYF.